This T cell receptor beta chain was found in a study of T cell changes during pregnancy in multiple sclerosis (dated by TCRdb to between 2019 and 2020). With regard to the full study: The study looked at changes in the T cell repertoire across pregnancy in women with multiple sclerosis.

Counted from cysteine to phenylalanine, this CDR3 has 15 amino acids. Solely the CDR3 DNA is kept, with 45 bases framed from the first base. V trim: 8 bases; J trim: 0 bases; unmatched bases: 6. CDR1 is given as WSHSY and CDR2 as SAAADI, both from the germline V gene. The library came from the immunoSEQ multiplex PCR assay. TCRdb took this table from immuneACCESS and kept in-frame rearrangements with V and J called. Such tables lack part of the clones; where checked against another copy, unresolved V genes explain under half of the gap, and the rest is unexplained. The sample records tens of thousands of clones, 92% of which are singletons. 2.5% to 3.5% of the sample belongs to the ten largest clones. As regards this clone: Its recognized antigen is unknown. No base-level quality is on record; no much larger clone is a single base apart.

The sequence is built from TRBV10-2 and TRBJ2-1, and 8 bases in between align with TRBD2. The receptor comes from a female donor in good health, enrolled as a control in a pregnancy study. Material: peripheral blood, obtained in the second trimester of pregnancy. The base sequence is TGCGCCAGCCGTAGCGGGACAATCTCCTACAATGAGCAGTTCTTC. Translated, it reads CASRSGTISYNEQFF.